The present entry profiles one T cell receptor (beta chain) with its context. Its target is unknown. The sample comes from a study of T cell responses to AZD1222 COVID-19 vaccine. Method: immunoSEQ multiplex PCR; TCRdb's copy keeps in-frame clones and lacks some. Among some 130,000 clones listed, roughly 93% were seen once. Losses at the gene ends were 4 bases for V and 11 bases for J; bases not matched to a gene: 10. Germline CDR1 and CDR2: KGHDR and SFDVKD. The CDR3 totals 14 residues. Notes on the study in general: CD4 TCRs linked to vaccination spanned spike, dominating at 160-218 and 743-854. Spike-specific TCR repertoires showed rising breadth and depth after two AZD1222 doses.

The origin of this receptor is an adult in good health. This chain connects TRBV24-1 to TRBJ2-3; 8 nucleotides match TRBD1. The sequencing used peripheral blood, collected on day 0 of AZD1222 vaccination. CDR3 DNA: TGTGCCACCAGTGAGCCCGGACAGGGCGCCCGGCAGTATTTT. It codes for CATSEPGQGARQYF.